Presented here are 25 T cell receptor beta chains from one specimen sequenced in a study of Ad26.COV2.S vaccination and SARS-CoV-2 variants (dated by TCRdb to the early 2020s). The library was generated by the immunoSEQ multiplex PCR assay. TCRdb limited this immuneACCESS table to in-frame rearrangements with V and J called. A share of clones is missing; checked studies link under half to unresolved V genes, and the rest is unexplained. The sample table lists about 94,000 clones, 82% of them with a count of one. Of the sample, 16% falls within the top ten clones. The sample's time point label is to be understood as: individuals recovered from natural SARS-CoV-2 infection. The material sequenced was peripheral blood, taken after recovery from COVID-19. Receptors were obtained from a human donor who had recovered from COVID-19.

This chain connects TRBV7-7 to TRBJ1-3; the D gene is possibly TRBD1 (6 bases). CDR3 length: 17 residues. CDR1 is SSHAT, CDR2 FNYEAQ, per germline (reference sequence). The V and J ends lost 1 base and 4 bases respectively, with 17 bases between them. The CDR3 bases are TGTGCCAGCAGCTTAGGGCAGGGGCAATTGGGAGGAAACACCATATATTTT. Its protein product is CASSLGQGQLGGNTIYF.

This chain uses TRBV21-1 with TRBJ2-5. TRBV21-1 constitutes a pseudogene. This CDR3 has 17 residues. The CDR3 bases are TGTGCCAGCAGCAAGGGAAGGGGGGCAGACCCTCAAGAGACCCAGTACTTC. It specifies CASSKGRGADPQETQYF.

V gene TRBV4-3 combines with J gene TRBJ1-2, with D possibly TRBD1 on 5 matching bases. With 0 bases removed from V and 4 bases from J, the gap between germline ends came to 9 bases. Germline V gene data show CDR1 as LGHNA and CDR2 as YSLEER. This CDR3 has 14 amino acids. As DNA, the CDR3 is TGCGCCAGCAGCCAAGATGGGGGTTTCTATGGCTACACCTTC. This translates into CASSQDGGFYGYTF.

This clone was observed a handful of times. This chain links TRBV4-1 with TRBJ2-1, with 10 bases matching TRBD2. The CDR3 totals 19 residues. V lost 4 bases to trimming and J lost 0 bases; unmatched junction nucleotides: 12. Germline V CDR1 and CDR2: MGHRA, YSYEKL. The CDR3 bases are TGCGCCAGCAGCCCAGAAGGGACTAGCGCTACGAGCTCCTACAATGAGCAGTTCTTC. This translates into CASSPEGTSATSSYNEQFF.

The rearrangement links TRBV29-1 to TRBJ1-2; no reliable D call. This CDR3 region has 15 residues. The germline gives CDR1 SQVTM, CDR2 ANQGSEA. The ends were cut back, 3 bases at V and 6 bases at J, with 20 bases in the middle. The CDR3 spells CSVDSTGFGVNGYTF. CDR3 DNA: TGCAGCGTTGACAGTACGGGATTCGGGGTGAATGGCTACACCTTC.

V gene TRBV7-9 combines with J gene TRBJ2-7; 7 nucleotides align to TRBD2. The CDR3 consists of 16 residues. The trim removed 5 bases at V and 3 bases at J, leaving 13 bases unmatched. In germline, CDR1 is SEHNR, CDR2 FQNEAQ (reference sequence). The CDR3 DNA follows: TGTGCCAGCAGCCAGACCTCTAGCGGAACTATCTACGAGCAGTACTTC. It specifies CASSQTSSGTIYEQYF.

This rearrangement joins TRBV11-2 to TRBJ2-2, with D possibly being TRBD2 (5 bases). The germline V gene has CDR1 SGHAT and CDR2 FQNNGV. The CDR3 has 18 amino acids. V shed 3 bases and J shed 3 bases, with 20 bases lying between them. As DNA, the CDR3 is TGTGCCAGCAGCTTGAGGCGGAGGAGTCCCCTTTACACCGGGGAGCTGTTTTTT. It translates to CASSLRRRSPLYTGELFF.

The rearrangement uses TRBV9 and TRBJ1-6, with a possible D match to TRBD1 (5 bases). The length of the CDR3 is 15 residues. Per the germline V gene, CDR1 is SGDLS and CDR2 is YYNGEE. Trimming left V 2 bases short and J 7 bases short, with 13 bases between. The CDR3 region is CASSVAGGANSPLHF. The CDR3 bases are TGTGCCAGCAGCGTCGCTGGGGGTGCAAATTCACCCCTCCACTTT.

This clone was detected once. The chain recombines TRBV7-6 with TRBJ2-1; a possible D gene is TRBD2 (5 bases). The CDR3 runs 14 residues. Germline loops: CDR1 SGHVS, CDR2 FNYEAQ. V was shortened by 2 bases and J by 6 bases, with 11 bases between the two germline ends. The chain's CDR3 is CASSLFASPNEQFF. Written as DNA, the CDR3 is TGTGCCAGCAGCTTATTTGCTAGCCCCAATGAGCAGTTCTTC.

The table lists this clone with a few counts. The chain combines TRBV28 with TRBJ1-1; D remains ambiguous. CDR1 is MDHEN, CDR2 SYDVKM, per germline. V shed 1 base and J shed 2 bases, with 8 bases lying between them. The CDR3 is 14 amino acids. The CDR3 nucleotides are TGTGCCAGCAGTTTATACCGGGAAAACACTGAAGCTTTCTTT. Translating gives CASSLYRENTEAFF.

The chain employs TRBV9 and TRBJ2-3; perhaps TRBD1 as D (5 bases). Looked up from germline, CDR1 is SGDLS and CDR2 is YYNGEE. The germline V and J ends were trimmed by 0 bases and 4 bases, with 12 bases remaining between them. The CDR3 is made up of 15 amino acids. In nucleotides, the CDR3 is TGTGCCAGCAGCGTAGGTTCGACAGTCGCAGATACGCAGTATTTT. This encodes CASSVGSTVADTQYF.

The V and J genes are TRBV19 and TRBJ2-7, with a possible D match to TRBD1 (7 bases). The V end was cut by 3 bases, the J end by 7 bases, with 16 bases between. Germline loops: CDR1 LNHDA, CDR2 SQIVND (reference sequence). This CDR3 spans 14 amino acids. The CDR3: CASSINRGGREQYF. The CDR3 bases are TGTGCCAGTAGTATTAACAGGGGAGGAAGAGAGCAGTACTTC.

This chain connects TRBV7-9 to TRBJ1-4, with a tentative D call TRBD1 (6 bases). V dropped 4 bases and J dropped 2 bases, with 14 bases sitting between them. Germline lookup yields CDR1 SEHNR and CDR2 FQNEAQ (reference sequence). CDR3 length: 16 residues. This CDR3 is CASSWIWTETNEKLFF. In nucleotides, the CDR3 is TGTGCCAGCAGCTGGATATGGACAGAGACTAATGAAAAACTGTTTTTT.

The chain joins TRBV10-3 to TRBJ2-4; D call uncertain. Per the germline V gene, CDR1 is ENHRY and CDR2 is SYGVKD. The CDR3 extends over 12 amino acids. V was shortened by 3 bases and J by 9 bases, with 9 bases between the two germline ends. In nucleotides, the CDR3 is TGTGCCATCAGTGAACCAGGTCGCATTCAGTACTTC. It encodes CAISEPGRIQYF.

J is TRBJ2-2 and V is TRBV29-1, with a possible D match to TRBD1 (5 bases). CDR3 length: 15 residues. Trimming left V 3 bases short and J 5 bases short, with 16 bases between. Per the germline V gene, CDR1 is SQVTM and CDR2 is ANQGSEA. The CDR3 DNA reads TGCAGCGTTGACGAAGGCAGGGTGGATACCGGGGAGCTGTTTTTT. Amino acids: CSVDEGRVDTGELFF.

The V and J genes are TRBV28 and TRBJ2-1; D is uncertain. Trimming removed 6 bases from V and 0 bases from J, with 9 bases in between. CDR1 is MDHEN, CDR2 SYDVKM, per germline. This CDR3 has 14 residues. This CDR3 reads CASSLIPSYNEQFF. CDR3 bases: TGTGCCAGCAGCCTCATCCCCTCCTACAATGAGCAGTTCTTC. The full variable domain, in which reference TRBV28 and TRBJ2-1 provide the parts outside the CDR3, is DVKVTQSSRYLVKRTGEKVFLECVQDMDHENMFWYRQDPGLGLRLIYFSYDVKMKEKGDIPEGYSVSREKKERFSLILESASTNQTSMYLCASSLIPSYNEQFFGPGTRLTVL.

This chain links TRBV11-3 with TRBJ1-1; TRBD1 is a possible D gene (6 bases). The V end lost 5 bases, the J end lost 6 bases, and 25 bases lay between the germline ends. This CDR3 spans 17 amino acids. CDR1 is SGHNT, CDR2 YENEEA, per germline. CDR3 bases: TGTGCCAGCAGCCCCGGGGGCAGCAAGACATCTCGCGCTGAAGCTTTCTTT. Residues: CASSPGGSKTSRAEAFF. Combining the CDR3 with reference TRBV11-3 and TRBJ1-1 gives the whole variable domain EAGVVQSPRYKIIEKKQPVAFWCNPISGHNTLYWYLQNLGQGPELLIRYENEEAVDDSQLPKDRFSAERLKGVDSTLKIQPAELGDSAVYLCASSPGGSKTSRAEAFFGQGTRLTVV.

The V gene is TRBV12-3 or TRBV12-4, the J gene TRBJ2-1; D is perhaps TRBD1 (6 bases). Trimming removed 4 bases at V and 9 bases at J, with 10 bases between. The CDR3 spans 12 residues. The CDR3 sequence is CASSSRGGEQFF. The CDR3, as DNA: TGTGCCAGCAGTTCCAGGGGCGGTGAGCAGTTCTTC.

This clone was counted between two and nine times. The V gene is TRBV7-9, the J gene TRBJ1-2; D possibly corresponds to TRBD1 (5 bases). The CDR3 length is 15 residues. The germline V gene encodes CDR1 SEHNR and CDR2 FQNEAQ (reference sequence). Trimming pared 1 base from V and 0 bases from J, leaving 9 bases between. The CDR3 sequence: CASSLEGTTNYGYTF. For the CDR3, the DNA is TGTGCCAGCAGCTTAGAGGGGACCACTAACTATGGCTACACCTTC.

The chain carries TRBV6-5 and TRBJ1-2; D uncertain. The CDR3 has 14 amino acids. From germline, CDR1 is MNHEY and CDR2 SVGAGI. The V end was cut by 0 bases, the J end by 4 bases, with 9 bases between. This CDR3 is CASSYSTGLYGYTF. CDR3 bases: TGTGCCAGCAGTTACTCGACCGGACTCTATGGCTACACCTTC.

The chain couples TRBV6-1 to TRBJ2-5, with D possibly being TRBD1 or TRBD2 (5 bases each). Trimming took 2 bases from V and 1 from J, leaving 17 bases between them. Germline V lookup: CDR1 MNHNS, CDR2 SASEGT. The CDR3 runs 17 residues. Here the CDR3 DNA reads TGTGCCAGCAGTGAAAGGGGAGTCAGGTGGGCCCAAGAGACCCAGTACTTC. It is translated as CASSERGVRWAQETQYF.

J is TRBJ2-1 and V is TRBV6-2 or TRBV6-3, with 7 bases lining up with TRBD1. Germline V CDR1 and CDR2: MNHEY, SVGEGT. This CDR3 is 16 amino acids long. V was pared by 5 bases and J by 0 bases, with 7 bases of the junction left unmatched. DNA of the CDR3: TGTGCCAGCAGTACTTTCAGACAGGGCTCCTACAATGAGCAGTTCTTC. It yields the protein CASSTFRQGSYNEQFF.

The genes are TRBV6-6 and TRBJ2-7, with D perhaps TRBD2 (6 bases). The CDR3 length is 14 residues. The V end was cut by 6 bases, the J end by 5 bases, with 17 bases between. Germline CDR1 is MNHNY and CDR2 is SVGAGI (reference sequence). For the CDR3, the DNA is TGTGCCAGCAGCTCCACCGGGAGCGGCCACGAGCAGTACTTC. Its protein product is CASSSTGSGHEQYF.

The rearrangement links TRBV18 to TRBJ2-1, with unresolved D. The V gene's germline CDR1 is KGHSH and CDR2 LQKENI. V was clipped by 6 bases and J by 2 bases, with 17 bases between them. This CDR3 is built from 16 residues. This CDR3 is CASSLLRAVAYNEQFF. DNA for the CDR3: TGTGCCAGCTCGCTGCTCCGTGCAGTAGCCTACAATGAGCAGTTCTTC. Combining the CDR3 with reference TRBV18 and TRBJ2-1 gives the whole variable domain NAGVMQNPRHLVRRRGQEARLRCSPMKGHSHVYWYRQLPEEGLKFMVYLQKENIIDESGMPKERFSAEFPKEGPSILRIQQVVRGDSAAYFCASSLLRAVAYNEQFFGPGTRLTVL.

This sequence joins TRBV28 and TRBJ2-7; 9 positions match TRBD1. The germline V gene encodes CDR1 MDHEN and CDR2 SYDVKM. This CDR3 comprises 15 residues. Germline trimming cut 6 bases from V and 3 bases from J; bases unmatched to any gene: 9. The CDR3 DNA reads TGTGCCAGCAGGGAACCTGGGACAGGGCGCTACGAGCAGTACTTC. As protein: CASREPGTGRYEQYF.